These 25 T cell receptor beta chains share one sample of origin, sequenced in a study of blood T cell repertoires in COVID-19. This table comes from immunoSEQ multiplex PCR, and its TCRdb copy is limited to in-frame clones, with some not included. The profile shows a few hundred thousand clones, 80% to 90% of them singletons. Sequenced input: peripheral blood. All receptors derive from a woman between 40 and 50 years old with acute or convalescent COVID-19.

The rearrangement uses TRBV5-1 and TRBJ2-5; TRBD1 matches 9 bases. Germline-derived CDR1 and CDR2 are SGHRS and YFSETQ. With 4 bases clipped from V and 4 bases from J, the junction kept 8 bases outside the gene matches. The CDR3 has 15 amino acids. CDR3 sequence reads: CASSPRTGDAETQYF. CDR3 bases: TGCGCCAGCAGCCCAAGGACAGGGGATGCAGAGACCCAGTACTTC.

The chain links TRBV11-1 to TRBJ1-1; the D is unclear. Germline loops: CDR1 SGHAT, CDR2 FQDESV (reference sequence). V lost 4 bases and J 5 bases, leaving 20 bases between the germline ends. The CDR3 covers 16 residues. CDR3 residues: CASSSRSSPGETEAFF. The CDR3 nucleotides read TGTGCCAGCAGCTCCCGCAGTTCACCGGGTGAGACTGAAGCTTTCTTT.

The rearrangement uses TRBV3-1 (or the pseudogene TRBV3-2) and TRBJ1-1, with D possibly being TRBD1 (5 bases). V shed 5 bases and J shed 4 bases, with 17 bases lying between them. CDR1 is LGHDT, CDR2 YNNKEL, per germline (reference sequence). The CDR3 runs 15 residues. The CDR3 bases are TGTGCCAGCAGCACGCTACCAGGGAGGGGCACTGAAGCTTTCTTT. Residues: CASSTLPGRGTEAFF.

This clone showed up just a few times. The rearrangement joins TRBV10-2 to TRBJ1-1; D unresolved. Germline V gene lookup returns CDR1 WSHSY and CDR2 SAAADI. V shed 4 bases and J shed 7 bases, with 13 bases lying between them. This CDR3 has 13 amino acids. The CDR3 is CASSGPGGHEAFF. Written as DNA, the CDR3 is TGCGCCAGCAGTGGGCCTGGTGGTCATGAAGCTTTCTTT.

This clone was detected a few times. Other DNA sequences in this sample translate to the same CDR3. This rearrangement joins TRBV30 to TRBJ1-1, with D unclear. Per germline, CDR1 GTSNPN and CDR2 SVGIG (reference sequence). The CDR3 totals 11 residues. The germline V and J ends were trimmed by 0 bases and 6 bases, with 5 bases remaining between them. CDR3 nucleotide sequence: TGTGCCTGGAGTGTTCGTTCTGAAGCTTTCTTT. It codes for CAWSVRSEAFF.

The chain recombines TRBV18 with TRBJ1-2, with 7 bases aligning to TRBD1. Germline CDR1 KGHSH, CDR2 LQKENI. CDR3 length: 15 residues. The junction had 6 bases not matched to a gene; V was cut back by 2 bases and J by 3 bases. CDR3 loop: CASSPRQGTDYGYTF. Here the CDR3 DNA reads TGTGCCAGCTCACCAAGACAGGGTACGGACTATGGCTACACCTTC.

The chain uses TRBV3-1 (or the pseudogene TRBV3-2) and TRBJ1-1; 7 bases match TRBD1. V lost 0 bases to trimming and J lost 10 bases; unmatched junction nucleotides: 5. The CDR3 sequence is 13 residues long. CDR1 is LGHDT and CDR2 is YNNKEL in the germline V gene (reference sequence). The CDR3 spells CASSQEGQWGAFF. The CDR3 bases are TGTGCCAGCAGCCAAGAGGGACAGTGGGGAGCTTTCTTT.

This clone has just a few counts. This chain uses TRBV9 with TRBJ2-2; possibly TRBD2 for D (5 bases). This CDR3 has 16 residues. The V and J ends lost 0 bases and 4 bases respectively, with 13 bases between them. CDR1 is SGDLS, CDR2 YYNGEE, per germline. CDR3 amino acids: CASSVVGGSSTGELFF. The CDR3 nucleotides read TGTGCCAGCAGCGTAGTCGGCGGGTCCTCCACCGGGGAGCTGTTTTTT.

This rearrangement joins TRBV5-8 to TRBJ2-5, with 11 nucleotides matching TRBD1. Germline V gives CDR1 SGHTS, CDR2 YDEGEE. V dropped 5 bases and J dropped 5; count of bases not matched to a gene: 8. The CDR3 is made up of 15 amino acids. The CDR3 here is CASRNGQGASETQYF. The DNA for the CDR3 is TGTGCCAGCAGAAACGGACAGGGGGCATCGGAGACCCAGTACTTC.

J is TRBJ1-1 and V is TRBV5-1; D ambiguous. Trimming stripped 4 bases from V and 5 bases from J, with 15 bases between. Per the germline V gene, CDR1 is SGHRS and CDR2 is YFSETQ. This CDR3 has 14 residues. CDR3 in DNA: TGCGCCAGCAGCCTGGACGTGGGAGATACTGAAGCTTTCTTT. Translating gives CASSLDVGDTEAFF.

The sample holds one count of this clone. The CDR3: CASSYGRNNQPQHF. The CDR3, as DNA: TGTGCCAGCAGTTATGGCAGGAACAATCAGCCCCAGCATTTT. The chain is built from TRBV6-5 and TRBJ1-5; no clear D gene. Per the germline V gene, CDR1 is MNHEY and CDR2 is SVGAGI. The CDR3 is 14 amino acids. V was shortened by 3 bases and J by 3 bases, with 9 bases between the two germline ends.

This clone was seen only once. This specimen includes other DNA sequences encoding the same CDR3. V is TRBV6-5 and J is TRBJ1-2; the D gene is possibly TRBD1 (6 bases). The ends were cut back, 0 bases at V and 4 bases at J, with 6 bases in the middle. The CDR3 loop spans 13 amino acids. Germline loops: CDR1 MNHEY, CDR2 SVGAGI. This CDR3 is CASSYSQGYGYTF. The DNA for the CDR3 is TGTGCCAGCAGTTACTCACAGGGCTATGGCTACACCTTC.

The V and J genes are TRBV25-1 and TRBJ1-1; no reliable D call. CDR1 is MGHDK, CDR2 SYGVNS, per germline. The CDR3 runs 14 residues. Trimming cost V 5 bases and J 1 base, with 11 bases left between them. The CDR3, as DNA: TGTGCCAGCAGTACTCCGGGAGGGAACACTGAAGCTTTCTTT. Encoded protein: CASSTPGGNTEAFF. The entire variable domain, with the rest obtained from reference TRBV25-1 and TRBJ1-1, is as follows: EADIYQTPRYLVIGTGKKITLECSQTMGHDKMYWYQQDPGMELHLIHYSYGVNSTEKGDLSSESTVSRIRTEHFPLTLESARPSHTSQYLCASSTPGGNTEAFFGQGTRLTVV.

The table lists this clone with a count of one. The chain couples TRBV11-2 to TRBJ2-5, with a tentative D call TRBD1 (6 bases). Deletions cut 1 base from V and 2 bases from J, with 14 bases between. Germline values: CDR1 SGHAT, CDR2 FQNNGV. The CDR3 is 16 amino acids. The CDR3 region is CASSLVQGRGQETQYF. CDR3 sequence (DNA): TGTGCCAGCAGCTTAGTACAGGGAAGGGGTCAAGAGACCCAGTACTTC.

This clone occurred a few times. CDR3 region: CATSAPDRKYGYTF. The CDR3 bases are TGTGCCACCAGTGCCCCAGACAGGAAGTATGGCTACACCTTC. This chain links TRBV24-1 with TRBJ1-2; a possible D gene is TRBD1 (6 bases). The CDR3 has 14 amino acids. CDR1 KGHDR and CDR2 SFDVKD come from the germline V gene. V was cut by 5 bases and J by 5 bases, with 14 bases left in between.

This chain connects TRBV21-1 to TRBJ1-2. TRBV21-1 is listed as a pseudogene. The CDR3 totals 19 residues. The CDR3 protein is CASSKKSGATGSVVYGYTF. In DNA, the CDR3 is TGTGCCAGCAGCAAAAAGAGCGGGGCAACAGGGTCCGTGGTCTATGGCTACACCTTC.

V is TRBV5-1 and J is TRBJ1-6; the D gene is possibly TRBD1 (5 bases). The germline V and J ends were trimmed by 0 bases and 5 bases, with 12 bases remaining between them. The CDR3 contains 16 residues. Germline CDR1 SGHRS, CDR2 YFSETQ. In DNA form, the CDR3 reads TGCGCCAGCAGCTTGGCGCCGGCAGGGAATAATTCACCCCTCCACTTT. Its translation is CASSLAPAGNNSPLHF. Full variable domain (missing parts from reference TRBV5-1 and TRBJ1-6): KAGVTQTPRYLIKTRGQQVTLSCSPISGHRSVSWYQQTPGQGLQFLFEYFSETQRNKGNFPGRFSGRQFSNSRSEMNVSTLELGDSALYLCASSLAPAGNNSPLHFGNGTRLTVT.

The chain carries TRBV5-6 and TRBJ1-4; a possible D gene is TRBD1 (6 bases). V gave up 4 bases and J gave up 0 bases, with 16 bases separating them. CDR3 size: 17 residues. Germline CDR1 SGHDT, CDR2 YYEEEE. CDR3 nucleotide sequence: TGTGCCAGCAGCAGGGGGTTTTTGAGTACAACTAATGAAAAACTGTTTTTT. Translated, it gives CASSRGFLSTTNEKLFF.

The rearrangement uses TRBV3-1 (or the pseudogene TRBV3-2) and TRBJ1-1; D is perhaps TRBD1 (6 bases). The CDR3 covers 15 residues. V was pared by 5 bases and J by 5 bases, with 18 bases between. From germline, CDR1 is LGHDT and CDR2 YNNKEL (reference sequence). The CDR3 loop reads CASSKRQVGKTEAFF. CDR3 nucleotides: TGTGCCAGCAGCAAGCGACAGGTAGGCAAGACTGAAGCTTTCTTT.

The chain couples TRBV4-1 to TRBJ1-4, with 7 bases fitting TRBD1. Unmatched junction bases numbered 8, after V lost 0 bases and J lost 7 bases. Germline CDR1 and CDR2: MGHRA and YSYEKL. The CDR3 totals 16 residues. CDR3 nucleotide sequence: TGCGCCAGCAGCCAAGAGGGCAGGGGGTTGGGTGAAAAACTGTTTTTT. It encodes CASSQEGRGLGEKLFF.

This clone was seen once. The V call is TRBV4-1, the J call TRBJ1-1, with D unresolved. Germline V gene sequence: CDR1 MGHRA, CDR2 YSYEKL. Between the trimmed V and J ends, which lost 4 bases and 1 base, there was a span of 10 bases. The CDR3 extends over 14 amino acids. The CDR3 spells CASSLRSGNTEAFF. The CDR3 nucleotides read TGCGCCAGCAGCCTCAGGTCTGGGAACACTGAAGCTTTCTTT.

Comments on this clone: Other DNA sequences within the sample encode an identical CDR3. This chain links TRBV10-3 with TRBJ1-2, with D maybe TRBD1 (5 bases). V lost 0 bases and J lost 2, with 10 bases in between. The CDR3 spans 15 residues. Per germline, CDR1 ENHRY and CDR2 SYGVKD. For the CDR3, the DNA is TGTGCCATCAGTGAGTCGGGGCAGACGAACTATGGCTACACCTTC. Translated, it gives CAISESGQTNYGYTF.

The V call is TRBV19, the J call TRBJ1-4; perhaps TRBD1 as D (5 bases). The ends were cut back, 7 bases at V and 13 bases at J, with 13 bases in the middle. Per germline, CDR1 LNHDA and CDR2 SQIVND (reference sequence). The CDR3 sequence is 11 residues long. CDR3 bases: TGTGCCAGTAACTCGGACAACGGACTGTTTTTT. This sequence encodes CASNSDNGLFF.

The V and J genes are TRBV6-5 and TRBJ1-1; perhaps TRBD1 as D (5 bases). The germline V gene has CDR1 MNHEY and CDR2 SVGAGI. Trimming left V 3 bases short and J 4 bases short, with 12 bases between. The CDR3 has 14 amino acids. In nucleotides, the CDR3 is TGTGCCAGCAGTTATGGGGAGGGACGCACTGAAGCTTTCTTT. Encoded protein: CASSYGEGRTEAFF.

V is TRBV6-5 and J is TRBJ2-1, with TRBD2 matching over 8 bases. The V segment lost 7 bases and the J segment 7 bases; nucleotides outside the gene matches: 12. Germline CDR1 and CDR2: MNHEY and SVGAGI. This CDR3 comprises 15 residues. CDR3 protein: CASTLIAGKSNEQFF. CDR3 in DNA: TGTGCCAGCACCCTAATAGCGGGGAAGAGTAATGAGCAGTTCTTC.